Below are 17 T cell receptor beta chains sequenced from a single sample in a study of T cells after yellow fever vaccination. MiXCR, run by TCRdb on the 5' RACE reads, gives a single entry per CDR3 protein. The sample has 250,000 to 400,000 distinct CDR3 sequences, over 3.5% seen once. The specimen was PBMCs, collected 15 days after the yellow fever booster vaccination. These receptors were taken from a man between 18 and 29 years old who received the YFV17D yellow fever vaccine.

Many counts were recorded for this clonotype. This chain links TRBV5-1 with TRBJ2-1, with 11 bases that match TRBD2. With V trimmed by 0 bases and J by 15 bases, 5 bases remained unmatched. The germline gives CDR1 SGHRS, CDR2 YFSETQ. The CDR3 spans 13 residues. The CDR3 reads CASSLALAGGPFF. As DNA, the CDR3 is TGCGCCAGCAGCTTGGCCTTAGCGGGGGGGCCGTTCTTC.

This clonotype came up a few times. The V call is TRBV6-2 or TRBV6-3, the J call TRBJ2-7, with D possibly TRBD1 on 6 matching bases. Per germline, CDR1 MNHEY and CDR2 SVGEGT. V gave up 4 bases and J gave up 6 bases, with 10 bases separating them. There are 12 residues in the CDR3. As DNA, the CDR3 is TGTGCCAGCAGTTCGGACAGTCTCGAGCAGTACGTC. The encoded protein is CASSSDSLEQYV.

The table lists this clonotype with a few counts. This chain connects TRBV5-6 to TRBJ2-5; 9 bases agree with TRBD1. V lost 1 base to trimming and J lost 5 bases; unmatched junction nucleotides: 3. The CDR3 extends over 14 amino acids. Germline V gene sequence: CDR1 SGHDT, CDR2 YYEEEE. The CDR3, as DNA: TGTGCCAGCAGCTTGACAGGGGGCAGGGAGACCCAGTACTTC. Its translation: CASSLTGGRETQYF.

V and J are TRBV24-1 and TRBJ1-1; D gene uncertain. The CDR3 spans 13 residues. The V gene's germline CDR1 is KGHDR and CDR2 SFDVKD. V lost 5 bases to trimming and J lost 3 bases, with 9 bases between them. CDR3 sequence (DNA): TGTGCCACCAGTGGCTTGAGTCACACTGAAGCTTTCTTT. Its translation: CATSGLSHTEAFF.

This clonotype was picked up a small number of times. V gene TRBV3-1 combines with J gene TRBJ1-5; maybe TRBD1 (6 bases). This CDR3 spans 15 amino acids. CDR1 and CDR2 (germline): LGHDT, YNNKEL (reference sequence). V dropped 0 bases and J dropped 6 bases, with 12 bases sitting between them. The CDR3 coding sequence is TGTGCCAGCAGCCAAGATAGCGGGGGGGCTCAGCCCCAGCATTTT. Translation gives CASSQDSGGAQPQHF.

The sample holds a few counts of this clonotype. The chain combines TRBV20-1 with TRBJ1-1, with 8 bases fitting TRBD1. There are 15 residues in the CDR3. V lost 0 bases to trimming and J lost 4 bases; unmatched junction nucleotides: 7. Looked up from germline, CDR1 is DFQATT and CDR2 is SNEGSKA (reference sequence). CDR3 sequence reads: CSARDRITGGTEAFF. CDR3 DNA: TGCAGTGCTAGAGACCGGATAACAGGGGGCACTGAAGCTTTCTTT.

This chain links TRBV11-1 with TRBJ2-7; 9 bases line up with TRBD1. This CDR3 has 14 residues. The V gene end was trimmed by 5 bases and the J gene end by 4 bases; junction bases not matched to a gene: 6. Germline V gene sequence: CDR1 SGHAT, CDR2 FQDESV (reference sequence). CDR3 nucleotide sequence: TGTGCCAGCAGCCCCGGGACAGGGATTTACGAGCAGTACGTC. It encodes CASSPGTGIYEQYV.

This clonotype was found a few times. This rearrangement joins TRBV5-1 to TRBJ2-1, with 11 bases matching TRBD1. The CDR3 is 19 residues long. Germline CDR1 and CDR2: SGHRS and YFSETQ. Trimming at V came to 4 bases and at J to 4 bases, leaving 16 bases not matched to a gene. The CDR3 protein is CASSNHRDRGSGGYNEQFF. CDR3 DNA sequence: TGCGCCAGCAGCAACCACCGGGACAGGGGGAGCGGGGGGTACAATGAGCAGTTCTTC.

This clonotype has ten or more counts. This chain links TRBV11-3 with TRBJ2-1, with 10 bases lining up with TRBD2. V gave up 0 bases and J gave up 10 bases; unmatched junction bases: 6. The germline gives CDR1 SGHNT, CDR2 YENEEA. CDR3 length: 15 residues. CDR3 sequence: CASSLDPVTSGEQFF. The CDR3 region has the DNA TGTGCCAGCAGCTTAGACCCGGTGACTAGCGGGGAGCAGTTCTTC.

The J gene is TRBJ2-5, the V gene TRBV7-2; D is possibly TRBD2 (6 bases). V was cut by 5 bases and J by 1 base, with 8 bases left in between. This CDR3 region has 13 residues. Germline-derived CDR1 and CDR2 are SGHTA and FQGNSA. This CDR3 reads CASSRDFQETQYF. CDR3 bases: TGTGCCAGCAGCAGGGACTTCCAAGAGACCCAGTACTTC.

This clonotype was detected ten times or more. This rearrangement joins TRBV7-9 to TRBJ2-5, with 9 positions matching TRBD2. Per germline, CDR1 SEHNR and CDR2 FQNEAQ (reference sequence). CDR3 size: 13 residues. Trimming removed 8 bases from V and 2 bases from J; junction bases left unmatched: 3. The CDR3 region has the DNA TGTGCCAGCGGCACTAGCGGGCAAGAGACCCAGTACTTC. Translation: CASGTSGQETQYF.

The chain links TRBV9 to TRBJ2-5, with TRBD2 matching 7 bases. The V gene end was trimmed by 0 bases and the J gene end by 0 bases; junction bases not matched to a gene: 5. The CDR3 contains 16 residues. CDR1 is SGDLS, CDR2 YYNGEE, per germline. CDR3 region: CASSVGASGNQETQYF. The CDR3, as DNA: TGTGCCAGCAGCGTAGGGGCTAGCGGAAACCAAGAGACCCAGTACTTC.

This clonotype was observed many times. The chain combines TRBV20-1 with TRBJ2-1; TRBD2 matches at 7 bases. The CDR3 extends over 17 amino acids. The V segment lost 3 bases and the J segment 0 bases; nucleotides outside the gene matches: 11. Germline V gives CDR1 DFQATT, CDR2 SNEGSKA (reference sequence). CDR3 coding DNA: TGCAGTGCTAGGGGTATGGGACCTAGCGGCTCCTACAATGAGCAGTTCTTC. Residues: CSARGMGPSGSYNEQFF.

This clonotype was picked up many times. The J gene is TRBJ2-5, the V gene TRBV4-3, with D possibly matching TRBD2 (5 bases). V lost 0 bases and J lost 3, with 11 bases in between. The length of the CDR3 is 15 residues. Germline V lookup: CDR1 LGHNA, CDR2 YSLEER. The CDR3 is CASSQDLRGKETQYF. CDR3 nucleotide sequence: TGCGCCAGCAGCCAAGATCTCCGGGGAAAAGAGACCCAGTACTTC.

In its sample, this clonotype was seen a few times. The chain links TRBV24-1 to TRBJ1-5; D is perhaps TRBD1 (6 bases). Per the germline V gene, CDR1 is KGHDR and CDR2 is SFDVKD. The CDR3 has 13 residues. The V end lost 4 bases, the J end lost 7 bases, and 10 bases lay between the germline ends. The CDR3 bases are TGTGCCACCAGTGACCAGGGGTGGCAGCCCCAGCATTTT. It encodes CATSDQGWQPQHF.

In this sample, this clonotype turned up many times. The J gene is TRBJ1-5, the V gene TRBV7-2; 9 bases map to TRBD1. The CDR3 spans 15 residues. Germline CDR1 reads SGHTA; CDR2 reads FQGNSA. Germline trimming cut 4 bases from V and 5 bases from J; bases unmatched to any gene: 6. This CDR3 is CASSSGQGIYQPQHF. The CDR3 bases are TGTGCCAGCAGCTCGGGACAGGGAATTTATCAGCCCCAGCATTTT.

The V call is TRBV11-3, the J call TRBJ2-2; perhaps TRBD2 as D (6 bases). CDR1 is SGHNT and CDR2 is YENEEA in the germline V gene. The CDR3 is 14 amino acids. V was pared by 5 bases and J by 6 bases, with 13 bases between. CDR3 protein: CASSRTGAAGELFF. CDR3 coding DNA: TGTGCCAGCAGCCGTACGGGAGCGGCCGGGGAGCTGTTTTTT.